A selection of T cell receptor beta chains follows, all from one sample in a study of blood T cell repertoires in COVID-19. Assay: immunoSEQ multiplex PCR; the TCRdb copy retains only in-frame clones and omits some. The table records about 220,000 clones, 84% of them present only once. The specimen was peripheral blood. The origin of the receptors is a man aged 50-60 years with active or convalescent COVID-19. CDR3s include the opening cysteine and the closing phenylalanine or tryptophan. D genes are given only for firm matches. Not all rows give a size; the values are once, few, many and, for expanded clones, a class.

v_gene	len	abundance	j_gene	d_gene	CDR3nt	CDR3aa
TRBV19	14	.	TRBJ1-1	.	TGTGCCAGTAGTATCCGTCAGGGAAACACTGAAGCTTTCTTT	CASSIRQGNTEAFF
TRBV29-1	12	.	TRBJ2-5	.	TGCAGCGTGCGACCTAGCCAAGAGACCCAGTACTTC	CSVRPSQETQYF
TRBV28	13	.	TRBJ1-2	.	TGTGCCAGCAGACTAGGACTGAACTATGGCTACACCTTC	CASRLGLNYGYTF
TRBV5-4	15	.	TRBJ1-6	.	TGTGCCAGCAGCCCCAACACAGCCTCCGGTTTGGCCCTCCACTTT	CASSPNTASGLALHF
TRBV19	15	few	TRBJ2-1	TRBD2	TGTGCCAGTAGTCCCCGGGGGGGCCTTGTTGATGAGCAGTTCTTC	CASSPRGGLVDEQFF
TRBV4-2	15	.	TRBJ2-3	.	TGTGCCAGCAGCTCAGGGGTAAAGAGCACAGATACGCAGTATTTT	CASSSGVKSTDTQYF
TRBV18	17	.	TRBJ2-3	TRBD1	TGTGCCAGCTCACCCCAGACAGGGCGGCTGCGCACAGATACGCAGTATTTT	CASSPQTGRLRTDTQYF
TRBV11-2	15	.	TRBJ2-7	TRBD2	TGTGCCAGCAGCGCGAAACTAGCGGGATCCTACGAGCAGTACTTC	CASSAKLAGSYEQYF
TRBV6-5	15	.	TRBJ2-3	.	TGTGCCAGCAGCCCACCCGGGGGGCGCTTGGATACGCAGTATTTT	CASSPPGGRLDTQYF
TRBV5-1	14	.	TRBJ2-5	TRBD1	TGCGCCAGCAGCTTGTTAGGGGGCGGGGAGACCCAGTACTTC	CASSLLGGGETQYF
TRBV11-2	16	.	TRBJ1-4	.	TGTGCCAGCAGCTTAGAGTCCGGGGGACCGGCTGAAAAACTGTTTTTT	CASSLESGGPAEKLFF
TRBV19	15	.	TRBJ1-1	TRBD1	TGTGCCAGTAGTCCCACAGGGGGCCCGAACACTGAAGCTTTCTTT	CASSPTGGPNTEAFF
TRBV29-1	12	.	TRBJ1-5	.	TGCAGCGTGGGGGGTGCTAATCAGCCCCAGCATTTT	CSVGGANQPQHF
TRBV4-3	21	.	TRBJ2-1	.	TGCGCCAGCAGCCAAGATCCGGCAGGGGTTGGGGGTCGTAGGTTGGTCAATGAGCAGTTCTTC	CASSQDPAGVGGRRLVNEQFF
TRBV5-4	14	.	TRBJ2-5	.	TGTGCCAGCAGCTTGGGCGGGCAAAAAGAGACCCAGTACTTC	CASSLGGQKETQYF
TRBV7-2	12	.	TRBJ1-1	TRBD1	TGTGCCAGCAGGTGGACAGGGGGAGGGTTAGCCTTT	CASRWTGGGLAF
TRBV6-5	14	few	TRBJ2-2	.	TGTGCCAGCAGATTTGTCAGGGACACCGGGGAGCTGTTTTTT	CASRFVRDTGELFF
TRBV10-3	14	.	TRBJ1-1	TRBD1	TGTGCCACCGACCCACAGGGGGCGAACACTGAAGCTTTCTTT	CATDPQGANTEAFF
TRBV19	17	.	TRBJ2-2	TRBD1	TGTGCCAGTACTCCACCTATTGGACAGGGAGGTACCGGGGAGCTGTTTTTT	CASTPPIGQGGTGELFF
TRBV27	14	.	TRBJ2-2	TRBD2	TGTGCCAGCAGTTTAGGGCTAGCGGGGGGGGAGCTGTTTTTT	CASSLGLAGGELFF
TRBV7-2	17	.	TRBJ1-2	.	TGTGCCAGCAGCTTAGTGTATATTGGGGGCGCTAACTATGGCTACACCTTC	CASSLVYIGGANYGYTF
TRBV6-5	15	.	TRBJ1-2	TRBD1	TGTGCCAGCAGTTACTCAGGGACAGGGTATGGTGGCTACACCTTC	CASSYSGTGYGGYTF
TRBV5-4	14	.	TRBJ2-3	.	TGTGCCAGCAGCTTGTTCCTCCGCACAGATACGCAGTATTTT	CASSLFLRTDTQYF
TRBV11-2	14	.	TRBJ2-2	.	TGTGCCAGCAGCCCCCTTACTAGCACCGGGGAGCTGTTTTTT	CASSPLTSTGELFF
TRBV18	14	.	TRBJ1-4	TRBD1	TGTGCCAGCTCACCGTCCCGGGACAGGGATATTAGTTTTTTT	CASSPSRDRDISFF
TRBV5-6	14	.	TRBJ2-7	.	TGTGCCAGCAGCATGCTCGGGACAACCAACGAGCAGTACTTC	CASSMLGTTNEQYF
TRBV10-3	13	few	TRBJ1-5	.	TGTGCCTCACACCAGGGGTTAAATCAGCCCCAGCATTTT	CASHQGLNQPQHF
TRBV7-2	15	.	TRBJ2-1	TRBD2	TGTGCCAGCAGCTCCTCCTCGCTAGCGGGGGCTGAGCAGTTCTTC	CASSSSSLAGAEQFF
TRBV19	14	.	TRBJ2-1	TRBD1	TGTGCCAGTAGTTTCGGACAGGGTGGGTATGAGCAGTTCTTC	CASSFGQGGYEQFF
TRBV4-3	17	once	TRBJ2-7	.	TGCGCCAGCAGCCAAGATGTTGTCTCCTTTTCTTCCTACGAGCAGTACTTC	CASSQDVVSFSSYEQYF
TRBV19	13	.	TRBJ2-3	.	TGTGCCAGTAGTATCAGGGAATCAGATACGCAGTATTTT	CASSIRESDTQYF
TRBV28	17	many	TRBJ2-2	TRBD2	TGTGCCAGCAGTTTATGGGGACTAGCACAAGGGCCCGGGGAGCTGTTTTTT	CASSLWGLAQGPGELFF
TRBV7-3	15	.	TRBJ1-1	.	TGTGCCAGCAGCTTATTGTCGGTTCCGAACACTGAAGCTTTCTTT	CASSLLSVPNTEAFF
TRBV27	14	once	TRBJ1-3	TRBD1	TGTGCCAGCAGTAGACAGGGTCCTGGAAACACCATATATTTT	CASSRQGPGNTIYF
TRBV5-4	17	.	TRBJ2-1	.	TGTGCCAGCAGCTTGGTCGGGGGAGCGGGCTCCTACAATGAGCAGTTCTTC	CASSLVGGAGSYNEQFF
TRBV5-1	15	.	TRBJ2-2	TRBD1	TGCGCCAGCAGCGCGACAGGGGAAGGCGGCGGGGAGCTGTTTTTT	CASSATGEGGGELFF
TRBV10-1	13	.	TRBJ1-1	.	TGCGCCGGCCACTGGGGCGTGAACACTGAAGCTTTCTTT	CAGHWGVNTEAFF
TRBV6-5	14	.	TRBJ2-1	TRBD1	TGTGCCAGCAGTAAACAGGGGGCGAAGAATGAGCAGTTCTTC	CASSKQGAKNEQFF
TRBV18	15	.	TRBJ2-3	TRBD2	TGTGCCAGCTCACCTTGGACTAGCGGTCGAGATACGCAGTATTTT	CASSPWTSGRDTQYF
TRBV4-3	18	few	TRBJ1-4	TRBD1	TGCGCCAGCAGCCAAGATCGACAGGGTAGCTTTCTGAGTGAAAAACTGTTTTTT	CASSQDRQGSFLSEKLFF
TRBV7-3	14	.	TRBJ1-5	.	TGTGCCAGCAGCTTAAAAGGGGGAATGGGGCCCCAGCATTTT	CASSLKGGMGPQHF
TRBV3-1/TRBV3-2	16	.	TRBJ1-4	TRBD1	TGTGCCAGCAGCCAAGATAGGGACAGGGGTGGTGAAAAACTGTTTTTT	CASSQDRDRGGEKLFF
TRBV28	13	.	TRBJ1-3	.	TGTGCCAGCAGTTTAGGGGCCGGAAACACCATATATTTT	CASSLGAGNTIYF
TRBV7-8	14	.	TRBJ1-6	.	TGTGCCAGCAGCCCTACGGACACCGATTCACCCCTCCACTTT	CASSPTDTDSPLHF
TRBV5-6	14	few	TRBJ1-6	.	TGTGCCAGCAGCTTGGGGCAGGCTAATTCACCCCTCCACTTT	CASSLGQANSPLHF
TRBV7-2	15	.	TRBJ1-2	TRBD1	TGTGCCAGCAGCTTGACAGGGGTAATGGGGTATGGCTACACCTTC	CASSLTGVMGYGYTF
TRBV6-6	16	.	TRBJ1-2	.	TGTGCCAGCAGTTACTCGAGTCTGGGCAGGGATGGCGGCTACACCTTC	CASSYSSLGRDGGYTF
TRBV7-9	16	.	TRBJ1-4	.	TGTGCCAGCAGCCCCCGCGGCGGGGTAACTAATGAAAAACTGTTTTTT	CASSPRGGVTNEKLFF
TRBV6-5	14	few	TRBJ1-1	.	TGTGCCAGCAGTTCCCTCCAGGGTATCACTGAAGCTTTCTTT	CASSSLQGITEAFF
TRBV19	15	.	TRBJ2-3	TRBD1	TGTGCCAGTAGTATGACAGGGAGCCTCACAGATACGCAGTATTTT	CASSMTGSLTDTQYF
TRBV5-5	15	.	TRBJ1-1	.	TGTGCCAGCAGCTTGGCCAGGGGCATGAACACTGAAGCTTTCTTT	CASSLARGMNTEAFF
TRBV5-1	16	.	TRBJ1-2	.	TGCGCCAGCAGCTGGGACAACGGAGTAGCCATCGGGGGCTACACCTTC	CASSWDNGVAIGGYTF
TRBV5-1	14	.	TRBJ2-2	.	TGCGCCAGCAGCTTTGTTGGAGGCACCGGGGAGCTGTTTTTT	CASSFVGGTGELFF